One and the same sample provided the 12 T cell receptor beta chains below, sequenced in a study of Siglec-9 on CD8 T cells in melanoma. Produced via immunoSEQ multiplex PCR; TCRdb's table is partial and in-frame only. The sample comprises around 35,000 clones, around 81% of which are singletons, and under 2% rests with the top ten. Sequences were obtained from Siglec-9- CD8+ T cells sorted from blood. The receptors originated from a human donor in good health.

The CDR3 nucleotides read TGTGCCAGCAGTTATCCCGGGACAGGGGATAATTCACCCCTCCACTTT. Its protein product is CASSYPGTGDNSPLHF. This chain links TRBV6-6 with TRBJ1-6; 10 bases are shared with TRBD1. This CDR3 has 16 residues. Germline values: CDR1 MNHNY, CDR2 SVGAGI (reference sequence). After removal of 3 bases from V and 5 bases from J, the junction contained 4 bases not matched to a gene.

This sequence joins TRBV7-9 and TRBJ1-4; no definite D call. Germline CDR1 reads SEHNR; CDR2 reads FQNEAQ (reference sequence). The V gene lost 1 base and the J gene lost 5 bases, with 14 bases spanning the gap. The CDR3 has 16 amino acids. Written as DNA, the CDR3 is TGTGCCAGCAGCTTAGTAGACACAGCCCTAAATGAAAAACTGTTTTTT. Protein product: CASSLVDTALNEKLFF.

This clone appeared a few times. J is TRBJ2-1 and V is TRBV5-6, with D maybe TRBD2 (7 bases). The CDR3 runs to 14 residues. The V gene's germline CDR1 is SGHDT and CDR2 YYEEEE. V was shortened by 4 bases and J by 3 bases, with 11 bases between the two germline ends. The CDR3 DNA sequence: TGTGCCAGCAGCCCGGGGGGCTACTACAATGAGCAGTTCTTC. This gives the protein CASSPGGYYNEQFF.

This chain connects TRBV16 to TRBJ2-7; D is unresolved. Per the germline V gene, CDR1 is KGHSY and CDR2 is FQNENV. Trimming left V 3 bases short and J 3 bases short, with 15 bases between. The CDR3 loop spans 15 amino acids. The CDR3 bases are TGTGCCAGCAGCCACCTCCTCGGGCAGGACTACGAGCAGTACTTC. Translating gives CASSHLLGQDYEQYF.

The chain uses TRBV4-1 and TRBJ2-7; 10 nucleotides match TRBD2. The ends lost 2 bases at V and 6 bases at J; junction bases unmatched: 10. The germline CDR1 and CDR2 sequences are MGHRA and YSYEKL. This CDR3 has 16 residues. This CDR3 reads CASSQFIASGRGEQYF. The CDR3 nucleotides are TGCGCCAGCAGCCAATTCATTGCTAGCGGGAGAGGCGAGCAGTACTTC.

This clone was recorded only once. The chain joins TRBV13 to TRBJ2-1, with D maybe TRBD2 (6 bases). The V end lost 5 bases, the J end lost 3 bases, and 11 bases lay between the germline ends. The CDR3 totals 14 residues. Germline CDR1 is PRHDT and CDR2 is FYEKMQ (reference sequence). The CDR3 spells CASSALADYNEQFF. CDR3 DNA: TGTGCCAGCAGCGCACTAGCAGACTACAATGAGCAGTTCTTC. Combining the CDR3 with reference TRBV13 and TRBJ2-1 gives the whole variable domain AAGVIQSPRHLIKEKRETATLKCYPIPRHDTVYWYQQGPGQDPQFLISFYEKMQSDKGSIPDRFSAQQFSDYHSELNMSSLELGDSALYFCASSALADYNEQFFGPGTRLTVL.

V is TRBV19 and J is TRBJ1-1, with D unclear. The CDR3 covers 12 residues. Trimming cost V 1 base and J 11 bases, with 11 bases left between them. CDR1 is LNHDA, CDR2 SQIVND, per germline (reference sequence). As DNA, the CDR3 is TGTGCCAGTAGTATAGGGGTTCTGGGTGCTTTCTTT. It encodes CASSIGVLGAFF.

The rearrangement links TRBV28 to TRBJ2-7; D tentatively fits TRBD1 or TRBD2 (5 bases each). Germline loops: CDR1 MDHEN, CDR2 SYDVKM. The ends were cut back, 7 bases at V and 0 bases at J, with 19 bases in the middle. This CDR3 region has 16 residues. CDR3 sequence reads: CASTHDRGASSYEQYF. In nucleotides, the CDR3 is TGTGCCAGCACCCACGATCGGGGCGCGAGCTCCTACGAGCAGTACTTC.

This sequence joins TRBV6-1 and TRBJ2-1, with unresolved D. V was pared by 4 bases and J by 12 bases, with 10 bases between. This CDR3 spans 11 amino acids. CDR1 is MNHNS, CDR2 SASEGT, per germline. The CDR3 region is CASSVGERQFF. The CDR3 coding sequence is TGTGCCAGCAGTGTAGGTGAGCGGCAGTTCTTC.

V usage is TRBV4-1 and J usage is TRBJ1-6; TRBD1 might be the D (6 bases). Germline-derived CDR1 and CDR2 are MGHRA and YSYEKL. This CDR3 region has 14 residues. Trimming pared 2 bases from V and 10 bases from J, leaving 12 bases between. In DNA form, the CDR3 reads TGCGCCAGCAGCCAACGGTCAGGGGAATCACCCCTCCACTTT. Amino acids: CASSQRSGESPLHF.

The chain joins TRBV5-6 to TRBJ2-7; D is possibly TRBD1 or TRBD2 (5 bases each). This CDR3 is built from 13 residues. Germline assignment: CDR1 SGHDT and CDR2 YYEEEE. Trimming left V 0 bases short and J 5 bases short, with 9 bases between. DNA of the CDR3: TGTGCCAGCAGCTTGGGGCTGGGGGACGAGCAGTACTTC. Translation: CASSLGLGDEQYF.

This sequence joins TRBV4-1 and TRBJ2-7; D remains unclear. There are 13 residues in the CDR3. CDR1 is MGHRA, CDR2 YSYEKL, per germline. Trimming removed 0 bases from V and 3 bases from J, with 6 bases in between. CDR3 nucleotide sequence: TGCGCCAGCAGCCAAGACAAATACTACGAGCAGTACTTC. Translated: CASSQDKYYEQYF.